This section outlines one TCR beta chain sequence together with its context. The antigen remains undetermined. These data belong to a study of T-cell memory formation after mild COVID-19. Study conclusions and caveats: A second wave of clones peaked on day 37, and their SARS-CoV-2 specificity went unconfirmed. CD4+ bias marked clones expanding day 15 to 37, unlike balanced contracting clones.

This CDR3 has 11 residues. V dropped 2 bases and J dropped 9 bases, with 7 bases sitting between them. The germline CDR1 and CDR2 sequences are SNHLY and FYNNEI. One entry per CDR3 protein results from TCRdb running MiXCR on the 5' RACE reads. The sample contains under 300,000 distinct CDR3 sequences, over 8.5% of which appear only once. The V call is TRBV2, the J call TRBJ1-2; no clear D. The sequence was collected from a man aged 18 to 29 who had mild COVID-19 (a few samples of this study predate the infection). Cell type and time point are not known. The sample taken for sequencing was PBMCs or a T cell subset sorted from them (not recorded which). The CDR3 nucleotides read TGTGCCAGCAGTGAAACGGACCGCTACACCTTC. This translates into CASSETDRYTF.